A single sample gave rise to the 12 T cell receptor beta chains below, sequenced in a study of PD-1 blockade in classical Hodgkin lymphoma. Regarding time point: cycle 4 day 1 (C4D1), after 6 weeks of nivolumab. Every patient experienced relapse after autologous stem cell transplantation, and brentuximab vedotin exposure varied. Measured with immunoSEQ multiplex PCR; TCRdb has only the in-frame clones, and not every one. Of fewer than 20,000 clones in the sample, approximately 68% were seen once. Sequenced here: peripheral blood mononuclear cells (PBMCs), sampled before the fourth cycle of nivolumab. These receptors all come from a human donor with classical Hodgkin lymphoma.

The chain couples TRBV27 to TRBJ2-7, with a tentative D call TRBD2 (6 bases). Germline CDR1 MNHEY, CDR2 SMNVEV (reference sequence). CDR3 length: 14 amino acids. V lost 2 bases and J 2 bases, leaving 10 bases between the germline ends. This CDR3 reads CASSLRGWAYEQYF. The CDR3 region has the DNA TGTGCCAGCAGTTTACGGGGGTGGGCCTACGAGCAGTACTTC.

This chain joins TRBV7-7 and TRBJ2-5, with TRBD1 identical over 7 bases. Per the germline V gene, CDR1 is SSHAT and CDR2 is FNYEAQ (reference sequence). The CDR3 runs 14 residues. V lost 5 bases to trimming and J lost 5 bases; unmatched junction nucleotides: 8. CDR3 loop: CASSPGTAGETQYF. The CDR3 DNA sequence: TGTGCCAGCAGCCCCGGGACAGCAGGGGAGACCCAGTACTTC.

This clone was seen a single time. This chain uses TRBV7-9 with TRBJ2-1; either TRBD1 or TRBD2 may fit D (5 bases each). V lost 3 bases and J lost 9, with 12 bases in between. CDR3 length equals 13 residues. From germline, CDR1 is SEHNR and CDR2 FQNEAQ (reference sequence). CDR3 sequence reads: CASSLVVGVEQFF. The CDR3 DNA follows: TGTGCCAGCAGCTTGGTTGTGGGGGTTGAGCAGTTCTTC. The full variable domain, its missing parts supplied by reference TRBV7-9 and TRBJ2-1, is DTGVSQNPRHKITKRGQNVTFRCDPISEHNRLYWYRQTLGQGPEFLTYFQNEAQLEKSRLLSDRFSAERPKGSFSTLEIQRTEQGDSAMYLCASSLVVGVEQFFGPGTRLTVL.

The rearrangement links TRBV5-8 to TRBJ2-7, with D possibly TRBD1 on 5 matching bases. The CDR3 runs to 14 residues. The germline gives CDR1 SGHTS, CDR2 YDEGEE. The ends were cut back, 0 bases at V and 7 bases at J, with 14 bases in the middle. CDR3 region: CASSLDYTPGEQYF. The CDR3 nucleotides read TGTGCCAGCAGCTTGGATTATACTCCAGGGGAGCAGTACTTC.

This chain links TRBV10-3 with TRBJ1-4; no reliable D call. V lost 3 bases and J 7 bases, leaving 12 bases between the germline ends. The germline V gene encodes CDR1 ENHRY and CDR2 SYGVKD. The CDR3 sequence is 14 residues long. As DNA, the CDR3 is TGTGCCATCAGTGATCGGGGTAGTAGTGAAAAACTGTTTTTT. Translation: CAISDRGSSEKLFF.

V and J are TRBV28 and TRBJ2-1; TRBD2 matches at 7 bases. The CDR3 contains 16 residues. J gave up 6 bases and V 3 bases, and 11 bases lay outside the gene matches. Looked up from germline, CDR1 is MDHEN and CDR2 is SYDVKM. The CDR3 spells CASSFTAGGSGNEQFF. DNA for the CDR3: TGTGCCAGCAGTTTTACCGCCGGGGGGTCGGGCAATGAGCAGTTCTTC. The variable domain in full, completed from reference TRBV28 and TRBJ2-1, reads DVKVTQSSRYLVKRTGEKVFLECVQDMDHENMFWYRQDPGLGLRLIYFSYDVKMKEKGDIPEGYSVSREKKERFSLILESASTNQTSMYLCASSFTAGGSGNEQFFGPGTRLTVL.

The gene calls are TRBV7-6 and TRBJ1-1, with D possibly being TRBD1 (6 bases). The V gene's germline CDR1 is SGHVS and CDR2 FNYEAQ. This CDR3 is 15 amino acids long. The ends were cut back, 5 bases at V and 0 bases at J, with 13 bases in the middle. The CDR3 nucleotides read TGTGCCAGCAGCCCCGGACAGTACATGAACACTGAAGCTTTCTTT. Amino acids: CASSPGQYMNTEAFF.

The genes are TRBV6-5 and TRBJ1-2; 8 nucleotides line up with TRBD1. CDR1 and CDR2 (germline): MNHEY, SVGAGI. The CDR3 has 14 residues. The trim removed 1 base at V and 8 bases at J, leaving 6 bases unmatched. CDR3 in DNA: TGTGCCAGCAGTTACTTGCAGGGGGCGAGCGGCTACACCTTC. Translation gives CASSYLQGASGYTF.

This clone was detected once. The chain has TRBV7-9 and TRBJ2-1, with 10 bases matching TRBD2. Germline V gene data show CDR1 as SEHNR and CDR2 as FQNEAQ (reference sequence). V was clipped by 1 base and J by 4 bases; unmatched bases: 1. The CDR3 length is 15 residues. CDR3 DNA: TGTGCCAGCAGCTTAGGGACTAGCGGTTACAATGAGCAGTTCTTC. It specifies CASSLGTSGYNEQFF.

This clone has just one count. In nucleotides, the CDR3 is TGTGCCATCAGTGAGCTGGGGCTAAACTATGGCTACACCTTC. Translated, it gives CAISELGLNYGYTF. V usage is TRBV10-3 and J usage is TRBJ1-2; maybe TRBD1 (5 bases). CDR3 length equals 14 residues. Germline CDR1 ENHRY, CDR2 SYGVKD. The ends were cut back, 2 bases at V and 2 bases at J, with 9 bases in the middle.

This clone is deemed medium-sized. This chain connects TRBV19 to TRBJ1-2, with D possibly matching TRBD1 (6 bases). The CDR3 contains 13 residues. V was cut by 6 bases and J by 3 bases, with 11 bases left in between. Germline CDR1 is LNHDA and CDR2 is SQIVND (reference sequence). The CDR3 bases are TGTGCCAGTAGCTTACAGGGAGACTATGGCTACACCTTC. As protein: CASSLQGDYGYTF.

The V gene is TRBV7-8, the J gene TRBJ2-7; D is perhaps TRBD1 (6 bases). CDR1 and CDR2 from the germline V gene are SGHVS and FQNEAQ. The V end lost 1 base, the J end lost 2 bases, and 15 bases lay between the germline ends. The CDR3 is made up of 16 amino acids. In DNA, the CDR3 is TGTGCCAGCAGCTTAGGGCCTGGGGGCGCAACCTACGAGCAGTACTTC. Amino acid sequence: CASSLGPGGATYEQYF.